This T cell receptor beta chain comes out of a study of CD8 T cells in Susac syndrome. Study context: Clinical remission applied to roughly 8 sequenced Susac syndrome patients, and five or six had active disease.

Random hexamers were used to reverse transcribe the RNA input (0.5 to 1 ug). TCRdb used MiXCR to reprocess the immunoSEQ multiplex PCR reads, holding one entry per CDR3 protein. Of some 130,000 distinct CDR3 sequences listed, 85% to 95% are singletons. V gave up 5 bases and J gave up 0 bases, with 15 bases separating them. This CDR3 is 15 amino acids long. Germline V lookup: CDR1 SGDLS, CDR2 YYNGEE. This chain connects TRBV9 to TRBJ2-7; tentatively, D is TRBD2 (5 bases). The sequence derives from a human donor with Susac syndrome. The sequenced material came from CD8+ T cells from PBMCs. CDR3 amino acids: CASSPFPEDSYEQYF. In DNA form, the CDR3 reads TGTGCCAGCAGTCCCTTCCCGGAGGACTCCTACGAGCAGTACTTC.